Reported below is one TCR beta chain. Its specificity is not known. The source of the sample is a study of shared clonotypes between healthy human individuals. Study conclusions and caveats: An effect of sequencing depth on clonotype sharing among donors was expected. Several donors had approximately 4.6% of their naive CD4 clonotypes in common. Inspection by rarefaction showed sorted-subset sequencing to be incomplete despite large depth.

Germline values: CDR1 DFQATT, CDR2 SNEGSKA (reference sequence). V lost 4 bases and J 10 bases, leaving 10 bases between the germline ends. The CDR3 loop spans 10 amino acids. Deep level was the assay's run setting. Only in-frame clones appear in the TCRdb table, and some are missing; sequencing was by immunoSEQ multiplex PCR. This sample carries roughly 1,000,000 clones, around 78% of them seen once, and the ten largest clones take around 0.6%. This receptor was identified in a man younger than 35 in good health. Some clones in this sample may be carry-over from other donors' samples. The chain uses TRBV20-1 and TRBJ1-2; unclear D gene. Specimen: memory CD4+ T cells from PBMCs. Subset reported: CD45RA-negative fraction. CDR3: CSANKGPYTF. DNA for the CDR3: TGCAGTGCTAACAAGGGCCCCTACACCTTC.